These 30 T cell receptor beta chains share one sample of origin, sequenced in a study of tumor and adjacent non-tumor tissue in lung cancer. The template was RNA from unsorted bulk tissue. Distant lung tissue was collected more than 3 cm away from the tumor edge. A modified ARM-PCR protocol with three rounds of nested PCR amplified TCRbeta. TCRdb called the multiplex PCR reads again in MiXCR, with one record for every CDR3 protein. Among approximately 66,000 distinct CDR3 sequences listed, about 61% were seen once. The sample comprised distant non-tumor lung tissue. These receptors were collected from a man aged 70-80 years with non-small cell lung cancer.

In the case of this clonotype: A much larger clone differs from this one at a single base, so this may be a read error. The rearrangement joins TRBV5-1 to TRBJ2-7; 15 nucleotides line up with TRBD2. CDR3 length: 19 amino acids. CDR1 SGHRS and CDR2 YFSETQ come from the germline V gene. Here the CDR3 reads CANSLRTSGGAVMVYEQYF. As DNA, the CDR3 is TGCGCCAACAGCTTAAGGACTAGCGGGGGGGCCGTCATGGTCTACGAGCAGTACTTC.

This clonotype was observed a handful of times. The V call is TRBV25-1, the J call TRBJ2-7; D is uncertain. Trimming stripped 3 bases from V and 1 base from J, with 13 bases between. There are 15 residues in the CDR3. Germline CDR1 and CDR2: MGHDK and SYGVNS. The CDR3 nucleotides read TGTGCCAGCAGTGAGGCCACCGGCCTATCCTACGAGCAGTACTTC. Translated, it gives CASSEATGLSYEQYF.

In the case of this clonotype: One base away lies a much larger clone, so this may be a sequencing read error. V gene TRBV4-2 combines with J gene TRBJ1-1, with a possible D match to TRBD1 (5 bases). Germline CDR1 and CDR2: LGHNA and YNFKEQ. This CDR3 comprises 13 residues. V shed 0 bases and J shed 10 bases, with 12 bases lying between them. CDR3 in amino acids: CASSQDSGDRAFF. The CDR3 DNA is TGTGCCAGCAGCCAAGATAGTGGAGACAGAGCTTTCTTT.

To note about this clonotype: Compared with germline, one end of the junction differs, possibly owing to a read error. This chain uses TRBV28 with TRBJ2-7; D uncertain. The CDR3 has 12 amino acids. Per the germline V gene, CDR1 is MDHEN and CDR2 is SYDVKM. CDR3 amino acids: CASGLSSYEQCF. The CDR3 nucleotides read TGTGCCAGCGGTTTGTCAAGCTACGAGCAGTGCTTC.

A word on this clonotype: This may come from a read error, since a much larger clone is one base off. This chain uses TRBV6-6 with TRBJ2-7; 9 bases align to TRBD1. Germline V CDR1 and CDR2: MNHNY, SVGAGI (reference sequence). This CDR3 spans 14 amino acids. Here the CDR3 reads CTSSFPGQGYEQYF. CDR3 DNA sequence: TGTACCAGCAGTTTCCCGGGACAGGGCTACGAGCAGTACTTC.

About this clonotype: Being one base from a much bigger clone, this may be a read error. This chain joins TRBV10-3 and TRBJ2-7; tentative D call: TRBD1 (6 bases). The CDR3 runs to 15 residues. The V end was cut by 2 bases, the J end by 0 bases, with 11 bases between. Germline V lookup: CDR1 ENHRY, CDR2 SYGVKD. The DNA of the CDR3 is TGTGCCATCAGTGAGCGAATGGGACACTCCTACGAGCAGTACTTC. Translation gives CAISERMGHSYEQYF.

About this clonotype: The conserved phenylalanine or tryptophan normally closing the CDR3 is absent here, so this likely arose from a read error. The rearrangement joins TRBV20-1 to TRBJ1-5, with 7 bases fitting TRBD1. Germline V gives CDR1 DFQATT, CDR2 SNEGSKA (reference sequence). The junction had 8 bases not matched to a gene; V was cut back by 3 bases and J by 6 bases. This CDR3 has 14 residues. The CDR3 sequence is CSAREWTGGQPQHY. The DNA for the CDR3 is TGCAGTGCTAGGGAATGGACAGGAGGTCAGCCCCAGCATTAT.

In regard to this clonotype: A much larger clone sits a single nucleotide away, making a read error possible. V is TRBV5-5 and J is TRBJ2-7, with 10 bases fitting TRBD1. Germline trimming cut 5 bases from V and 2 bases from J; bases unmatched to any gene: 10. CDR1 and CDR2 from the germline V gene are SGHKS and YYEKEE (reference sequence). The CDR3 runs 16 residues. In DNA, the CDR3 is TGTGCCAGCAGGTCAAGGGGACAGGGGTCTACCTACGAGCAGTACTTC. Protein: CASRSRGQGSTYEQYF.

This clonotype appeared once. A much bigger clone sits one base away, suggesting this may be a read error. The chain carries TRBV20-1 and TRBJ2-7; either TRBD1 or TRBD2 may supply D (6 bases each). The CDR3 totals 14 residues. The germline gives CDR1 DFQATT, CDR2 SNEGSKA (reference sequence). The CDR3 is CNPQKPGASYEQYF. The CDR3 region has the DNA TGCAATCCACAGAAGCCGGGGGCCTCCTACGAGCAGTACTTC.

On this clonotype itself: One end of the junction fails to match germline, which may point to a read error. The rearrangement uses TRBV12-3 or TRBV12-4 and TRBJ2-4; TRBD1 or TRBD2 may be the D gene (6 bases each). This CDR3 region has 13 residues. The CDR3 DNA follows: TGTGTCAGCAGCCCGGGGGCCTGGGACATTCAGTACTTC. This codes for CVSSPGAWDIQYF.

Worth noting for this clonotype: Because the CDR3 is missing its conserved closing phenylalanine or tryptophan, this is likely a read error. V usage is TRBV5-4 and J usage is TRBJ2-1; 9 bases line up with TRBD2. The CDR3 runs to 16 residues. CDR1 and CDR2 (germline): SGHNT, YYREEE (reference sequence). Here the CDR3 reads CAGSRACGGEYNEQFI. The CDR3 DNA follows: TGTGCCGGCAGCAGGGCGTGCGGGGGGGAGTACAATGAGCAGTTCATC.

This clonotype was picked up a small number of times. V and J are TRBV28 and TRBJ1-1; D call uncertain. Per the germline V gene, CDR1 is MDHEN and CDR2 is SYDVKM. This CDR3 comprises 12 residues. The V end was cut by 6 bases, the J end by 4 bases, with 9 bases between. The CDR3 sequence is CASRRSATEAFF. CDR3 bases: TGTGCCAGCAGAAGGTCGGCCACTGAAGCTTTCTTT.

This clonotype was detected once. This chain joins TRBV5-4 and TRBJ2-1, with D perhaps matching TRBD1 (7 bases). The CDR3 runs 15 residues. Germline CDR1 is SGHNT and CDR2 is YYREEE (reference sequence). The CDR3 here is CTSSVQGYMGQQQFF. CDR3 bases: TGTACTAGCAGCGTACAGGGGTATATGGGACAGCAACAGTTCTTC.

Remarks on this clonotype: This sequence may be a read error, since a much larger clone differs from it by one base. V usage is TRBV6-5 and J usage is TRBJ1-5; weak D call: TRBD1 (6 bases). V was trimmed by 6 bases and J by 0 bases, leaving 12 bases between them. The CDR3 runs to 15 residues. Germline V gene sequence: CDR1 MNHEY, CDR2 SVGAGI. CDR3 sequence reads: CASSSGVYSNQPQHF. The CDR3 region has the DNA TGTGCCAGCAGCTCAGGGGTCTATAGCAATCAGCCCCAGCATTTT.

This clonotype was picked up many times. V and J are TRBV28 and TRBJ2-5, with no clear D. V was clipped by 3 bases and J by 1 base, with 6 bases between them. The CDR3 length is 13 residues. The germline CDR1 and CDR2 sequences are MDHEN and SYDVKM. The CDR3 coding sequence is TGTGCCAGCAGTTTGACAAGCCAAGAGACCCAGTACTTC. This sequence encodes CASSLTSQETQYF.

Remarks on this clonotype: A much more abundant neighbour one base away suggests this may be a read error. DNA of the CDR3: TGTGCCAGCAGTCTAGGGACACTTAGCGATCAGCCCCAGCATTTT. This codes for CASSLGTLSDQPQHF. J is TRBJ1-5 and V is TRBV12-3 or TRBV12-4; maybe TRBD1 (6 bases). The length of the CDR3 is 15 residues.

Of note for this clonotype: The conserved phenylalanine or tryptophan is not found at the CDR3 terminus, so this likely reflects a read error. The limits of the CDR3 on the DNA are not certain, so only TCRdb's listed CDR3 is given. The rearrangement joins TRBV10-3 to TRBJ2-7; the DNA was not compared with TRBD2, the D call given in the table. The CDR3 spans 17 amino acids, including both terminal residues. The germline gives CDR1 ENHRY, CDR2 SYGVKD. The CDR3 sequence: CAIRSGTSGRASYEQYL.

Concerning this clonotype itself: Mismatch with germline at one junction end may stem from a read error. The genes are TRBV7-8 and TRBJ2-7, with D tentatively TRBD2 (6 bases). The germline V gene has CDR1 SGHVS and CDR2 FQNEAQ. The CDR3 totals 15 residues. CDR3 bases: TGTGCCTGCAGCTCCCCGTGGGGTAGCGGCTACGAGCAGTACTTC. This sequence encodes CACSSPWGSGYEQYF.

The chain employs TRBV11-2 and TRBJ2-5, with 7 bases lining up with TRBD1. The germline V gene has CDR1 SGHAT and CDR2 FQNNGV. The CDR3 runs to 16 residues. V was clipped by 9 bases and J by 4 bases; unmatched bases: 17. For the CDR3, the DNA is TGTGCCAGGAGCCTAGTCAACAGGGGATTGGGAGAGACCCAGTACTTC. Translated: CARSLVNRGLGETQYF.

Comment on this clonotype: This may be a read error: a much more frequent sequence differs by one nucleotide. The chain carries TRBV12-5 and TRBJ2-3; D is undetermined. Germline V lookup: CDR1 LGHNT, CDR2 FRNRAP. The CDR3 extends over 12 amino acids. The CDR3 protein is CVSGLGTDTQYF. Here the CDR3 DNA reads TGTGTTAGTGGTTTGGGCACAGATACGCAGTATTTT.

In this sample, this clonotype turned up a few times. The chain combines TRBV7-6 with TRBJ2-6, with no clear D. The germline CDR1 and CDR2 sequences are SGHVS and FNYEAQ. V lost 3 bases and J 2 bases, leaving 2 bases between the germline ends. The CDR3 is made up of 13 amino acids. The CDR3 here is CASSFTGANVLTF. In DNA, the CDR3 is TGTGCCAGCAGCTTCACTGGGGCCAACGTCCTGACTTTC.

Points on this clonotype: A much larger clone lies one base from this, so it may be a read error. The chain combines TRBV29-1 with TRBJ2-2, with TRBD2 as a possible D gene (5 bases). Germline-derived CDR1 and CDR2 are SQVTM and ANQGSEA. The CDR3 has 14 amino acids. CDR3 nucleotide sequence: TGCAGCGTTGAATATCACCGGGGAACCGGGGAGCTGCTTTTT. Amino acid sequence: CSVEYHRGTGELLF.

In its sample, this clonotype was seen once. This could be a read error, since a much larger clone is one nucleotide away. The chain links TRBV7-8 to TRBJ1-5; 7 positions agree with TRBD1. The tail of the sequence fits TRBJ2-3 better, so the J call may be wrong. The CDR3 spans 13 residues. Germline loops: CDR1 SGHVS, CDR2 FQNEAQ. CDR3 sequence: CASSQGVNQPQYF. CDR3 in DNA: TGTGCCAGCTCTCAGGGGGTAAATCAGCCCCAGTATTTT.

This clonotype was seen repeatedly, ten times or more. The chain uses TRBV15 and TRBJ2-6; D remains unclear. The CDR3 is 14 residues long. The V end lost 8 bases, the J end lost 0 bases, and 8 bases lay between the germline ends. CDR1 LNHNV and CDR2 YYDKDF come from the germline V gene (reference sequence). The CDR3 region has the DNA TGTGCCACCGGAAGGACCTCTGGGGCCAACGTCCTGACTTTC. Translating it yields CATGRTSGANVLTF.

Of note for this clonotype: A read error is likely, as this CDR3 ends without the conserved phenylalanine or tryptophan. The V and J genes are TRBV10-2 and TRBJ1-2; D unresolved. Germline V lookup: CDR1 WSHSY, CDR2 SAAADI. This CDR3 region has 15 residues. CDR3 bases: TGCTCCAGCATTGAATCCCCCTTTGAGGCCCCAGGCTACACCATC. It specifies CSSIESPFEAPGYTI.

Comments on this clonotype: The CDR3 end shows no conserved phenylalanine or tryptophan, and so a read error is likely. This chain joins TRBV5-6 and TRBJ1-2, with TRBD1 matching 10 bases. Germline V gives CDR1 SGHDT, CDR2 YYEEEE. This CDR3 spans 16 amino acids. The CDR3 loop reads CTSSFGTGVQSGGYTL. DNA of the CDR3: TGTACCAGCAGCTTCGGGACAGGGGTCCAATCGGGAGGCTACACCTTG.

Comments on this clonotype: A read error may be the cause here, since a much bigger clone is one base away. J is TRBJ2-2 and V is TRBV6-4, with D possibly TRBD1 on 5 matching bases. V lost 0 bases and J 6 bases, leaving 14 bases between the germline ends. The CDR3 totals 16 residues. CDR1 and CDR2 (germline): MRHNA, SNTAGT. Here the CDR3 DNA reads TGTGCCAGCAGTGACTCAAGACAGTCTAACGCCGGGGAGCTGTTTTTT. This encodes CASSDSRQSNAGELFF.

To note about this clonotype: The junction shows a germline mismatch at one end, possibly a read error. The chain is built from TRBV6-5 and TRBJ1-2; D may be TRBD1 (6 bases). The CDR3 contains 14 residues. Germline V CDR1 and CDR2: MNHEY, SVGAGI. In DNA, the CDR3 is TGTGCCAGTAGTTGCGCAAAAACCGGAGGGACAAAGACCTTC. This translates into CASSCAKTGGTKTF.

Of note for this clonotype: A much larger clone sits a single nucleotide away, making a read error possible. V and J are TRBV20-1 and TRBJ1-4; D is undetermined. CDR1 and CDR2 (germline): DFQATT, SNEGSKA (reference sequence). CDR3 length: 14 residues. The CDR3: CSGRDVVQMEKLFF. As DNA, the CDR3 is TGCAGTGGTAGAGATGTGGTCCAGATGGAAAAACTGTTTTTT.

As concerns this clonotype: One base away lies a much larger clone, so this may be a sequencing read error. This chain uses TRBV5-4 with TRBJ1-1, with 8 nucleotides matching TRBD1. Germline V gene data show CDR1 as SGHNT and CDR2 as YYREEE (reference sequence). The CDR3 is 15 residues long. CDR3 sequence (DNA): TGTGCCAGCAGCTTCAAACAGGGGGGGAACACTGAAGCTTCCTTT. This sequence encodes CASSFKQGGNTEASF.